Listed below are T cell receptor beta chains from one sample, sequenced in a study of T cell responses to AZD1222 COVID-19 vaccine. The table came from immunoSEQ multiplex PCR; TCRdb's copy has only in-frame clones and leaves some out. Among 73,000 or so clones listed, approximately 85% were seen once. Sample: peripheral blood, taken on day 0 of AZD1222 vaccination. The receptors were sampled from an adult in good health. CDR3s include the opening cysteine and the closing phenylalanine or tryptophan. The order of the fields is D gene, clone size, V gene, J gene, CDR3 protein, CDR3 DNA. The D gene is left open where the match is weak. The size entry is marked missing in some rows and otherwise reads once, few, many or a size class.

NA,NA,TRBV5-5,TRBJ2-1,CASSPRTVYNEQFF,TGTGCCAGCAGCCCCCGTACGGTCTACAATGAGCAGTTCTTC
NA,NA,TRBV3-1/TRBV3-2,TRBJ1-3,CASTSPREGNTIYF,TGTGCCAGCACGTCCCCCAGAGAGGGAAACACCATATATTTT
TRBD1,NA,TRBV28,TRBJ1-2,CASTKQTGGGGYTF,TGTGCCAGCACCAAACAGACAGGGGGAGGTGGCTACACCTTC
NA,NA,TRBV18,TRBJ2-7,CASSSSGYEQYF,TGTGCCAGCTCAAGCTCCGGGTACGAGCAGTACTTC
NA,NA,TRBV27,TRBJ1-5,CASSRGQHNQPQHF,TGTGCCAGCAGCCGAGGACAGCACAATCAGCCCCAGCATTTT
NA,few,TRBV11-2,TRBJ1-1,CASSSRSAHSVTEAFF,TGTGCCAGCAGCTCCCGTAGTGCCCATAGTGTCACTGAAGCTTTCTTT
TRBD1,NA,TRBV9,TRBJ2-2,CASRPRELDREAGELFF,TGTGCCAGCCGACCCCGAGAACTGGACAGGGAGGCCGGGGAGCTGTTTTTT
TRBD2,NA,TRBV5-6,TRBJ2-3,CASSLYAGGHTDTQYF,TGTGCCAGCAGCTTGTATGCGGGGGGGCACACAGATACGCAGTATTTT
NA,NA,TRBV11-3,TRBJ1-1,CASSFTRPVTEAFF,TGTGCCAGCAGCTTCACCCGTCCCGTCACTGAAGCTTTCTTT
TRBD1,NA,TRBV10-2,TRBJ2-7,CASSPRDRFYEQYF,TGCGCCAGCAGTCCCCGGGACAGATTTTACGAGCAGTACTTC
TRBD1,NA,TRBV5-5,TRBJ2-5,CASSVRQGRETQYF,TGTGCCAGCAGCGTACGACAGGGGAGAGAGACCCAGTACTTC
TRBD1,NA,TRBV6-5,TRBJ1-1,CASSLPLDRATEAFF,TGTGCCAGCAGTCTACCCCTGGACAGGGCCACTGAAGCTTTCTTT
NA,NA,TRBV7-9,TRBJ1-2,CASSLEPAYSASYTF,TGTGCCAGCAGCTTAGAGCCGGCCTACTCGGCCAGCTACACCTTC
NA,few,TRBV28,TRBJ2-3,CASSLPPTTDTQYF,TGTGCCAGCAGTTTACCCCCCACCACAGATACGCAGTATTTT
NA,once,TRBV3-1/TRBV3-2,TRBJ1-2,CASSQGHFSGYGYTF,TGTGCCAGCAGCCAAGGACACTTCAGCGGTTATGGCTACACCTTC
TRBD1,NA,TRBV11-3,TRBJ2-4,CASSLAGQGSIQYF,TGTGCCAGCAGCCTCGCGGGACAGGGGTCCATTCAGTACTTC
NA,NA,TRBV6-2/TRBV6-3,TRBJ2-7,CASSQSYEQYF,TGTGCCAGCAGTCAGTCCTACGAGCAGTACTTC